One sample yielded the 3 T cell receptor beta chains listed below, sequenced in a study of OX40 agonist ivuxolimab in advanced cancers. Method: immunoSEQ multiplex PCR; TCRdb's copy keeps in-frame clones and lacks some. Here the sample spans some 44,000 clones, around 87% being singletons. The sequenced sample was CD4+ or CD8+ T cells sorted from blood, obtained in a trial of the OX40 agonist ivuxolimab. The receptors derive from an adult with an advanced solid tumor such as melanoma, head and neck, liver or kidney cancer.

The genes are TRBV30 and TRBJ1-3, with D unresolved. The CDR3 covers 12 residues. V gave up 3 bases and J gave up 1 base, with 4 bases separating them. Germline assignment: CDR1 GTSNPN and CDR2 SVGIG (reference sequence). DNA for the CDR3: TGTGCCTGGAGCAGGTCTGGAAACACCATATATTTT. Its protein is CAWSRSGNTIYF.

V usage is TRBV28 and J usage is TRBJ1-5, with TRBD1 identical over 9 bases. Germline CDR1 is MDHEN and CDR2 is SYDVKM. The J segment lost 2 bases and the V segment lost 2 bases, leaving 4 bases of the junction unmatched. The CDR3 contains 16 residues. This CDR3 reads CASSLGQGTGNQPQHF. The DNA of the CDR3 is TGTGCCAGCAGTTTAGGACAGGGGACGGGCAATCAGCCCCAGCATTTT.

The chain joins TRBV6-5 to TRBJ1-2, with D perhaps TRBD1 (5 bases). This CDR3 has 14 amino acids. Trimming stripped 3 bases from V and 4 bases from J, with 12 bases between. Germline V gene sequence: CDR1 MNHEY, CDR2 SVGAGI. CDR3 loop: CASSYGDVSYGYTF. The CDR3 DNA follows: TGTGCCAGCAGTTATGGGGACGTCTCCTATGGCTACACCTTC.